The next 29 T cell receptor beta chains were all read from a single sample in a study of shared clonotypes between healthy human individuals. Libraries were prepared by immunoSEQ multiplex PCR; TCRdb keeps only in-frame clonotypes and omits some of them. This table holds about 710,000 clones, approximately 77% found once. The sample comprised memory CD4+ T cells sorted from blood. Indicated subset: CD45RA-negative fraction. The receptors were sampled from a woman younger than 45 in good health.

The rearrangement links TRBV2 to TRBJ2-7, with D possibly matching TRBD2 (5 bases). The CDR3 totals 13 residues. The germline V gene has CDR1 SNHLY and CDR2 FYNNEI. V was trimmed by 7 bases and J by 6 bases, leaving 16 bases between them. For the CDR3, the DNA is TGTGCCAGCATATCAGGAGGACCGTCCGAGCAGTACTTC. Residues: CASISGGPSEQYF. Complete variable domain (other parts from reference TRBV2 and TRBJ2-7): EPEVTQTPSHQVTQMGQEVILRCVPISNHLYFYWYRQILGQKVEFLVSFYNNEISEKSEIFDDQFSVERPDGSNFTLKIRSTKLEDSAMYFCASISGGPSEQYFGPGTRLTVT.

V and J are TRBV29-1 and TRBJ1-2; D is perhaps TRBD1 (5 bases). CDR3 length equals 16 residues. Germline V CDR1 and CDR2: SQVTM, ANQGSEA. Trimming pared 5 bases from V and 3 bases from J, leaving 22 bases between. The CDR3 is CSVRLAGFEGYYGYTF. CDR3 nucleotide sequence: TGCAGCGTTAGGTTGGCAGGGTTTGAGGGTTACTATGGCTACACCTTC.

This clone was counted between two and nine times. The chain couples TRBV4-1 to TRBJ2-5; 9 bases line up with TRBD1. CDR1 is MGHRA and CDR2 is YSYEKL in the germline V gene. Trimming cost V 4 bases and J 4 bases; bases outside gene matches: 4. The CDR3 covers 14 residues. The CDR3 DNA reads TGCGCCAGCAGCCCTGGGACAGGGAGAGAGACCCAGTACTTC. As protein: CASSPGTGRETQYF.

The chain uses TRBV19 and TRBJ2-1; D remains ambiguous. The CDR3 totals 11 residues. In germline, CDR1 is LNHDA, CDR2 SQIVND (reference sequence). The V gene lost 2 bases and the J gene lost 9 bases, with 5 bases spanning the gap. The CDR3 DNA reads TGTGCCAGTAGTATACTTAGTGAGCAGTTCTTC. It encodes CASSILSEQFF.

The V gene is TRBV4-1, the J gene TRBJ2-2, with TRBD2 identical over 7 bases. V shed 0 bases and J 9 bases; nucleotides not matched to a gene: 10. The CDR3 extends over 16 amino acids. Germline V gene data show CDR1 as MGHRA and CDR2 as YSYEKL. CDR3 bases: TGCGCCAGCAGCCAAGAGTCGGCGGGAGTTCCCCGGGAGCTGTTTTTT. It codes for CASSQESAGVPRELFF.

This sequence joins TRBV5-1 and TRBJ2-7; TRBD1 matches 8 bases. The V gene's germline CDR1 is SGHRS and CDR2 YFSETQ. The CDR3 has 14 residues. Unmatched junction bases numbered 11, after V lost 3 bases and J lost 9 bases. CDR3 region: CASSSGDAGGPQYF. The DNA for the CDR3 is TGCGCCAGCAGCTCCGGGGATGCAGGGGGCCCGCAGTACTTC.

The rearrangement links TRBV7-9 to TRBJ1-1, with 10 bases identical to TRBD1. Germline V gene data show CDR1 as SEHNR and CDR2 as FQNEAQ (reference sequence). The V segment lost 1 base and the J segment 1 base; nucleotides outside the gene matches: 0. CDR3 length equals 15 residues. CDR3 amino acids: CASSLGQGANTEAFF. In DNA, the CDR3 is TGTGCCAGCAGCTTAGGACAGGGGGCGAACACTGAAGCTTTCTTT.

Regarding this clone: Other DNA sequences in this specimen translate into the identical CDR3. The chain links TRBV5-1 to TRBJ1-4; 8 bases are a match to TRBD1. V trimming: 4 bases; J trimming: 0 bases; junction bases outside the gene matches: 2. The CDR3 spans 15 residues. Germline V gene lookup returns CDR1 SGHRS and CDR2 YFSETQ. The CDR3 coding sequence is TGCGCCAGCAGCGGACAGGGCACAACTAATGAAAAACTGTTTTTT. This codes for CASSGQGTTNEKLFF.

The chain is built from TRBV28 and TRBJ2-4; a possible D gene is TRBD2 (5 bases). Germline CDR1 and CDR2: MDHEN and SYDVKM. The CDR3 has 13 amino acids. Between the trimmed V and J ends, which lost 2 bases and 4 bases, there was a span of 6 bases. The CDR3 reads CASSLEGKNIQYF. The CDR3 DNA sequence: TGTGCCAGCAGTTTAGAGGGAAAAAACATTCAGTACTTC.

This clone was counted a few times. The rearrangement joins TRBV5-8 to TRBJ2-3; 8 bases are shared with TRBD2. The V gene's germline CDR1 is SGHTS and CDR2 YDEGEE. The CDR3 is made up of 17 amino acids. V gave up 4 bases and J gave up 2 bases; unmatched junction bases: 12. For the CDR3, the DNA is TGTGCCAGCAGCCCTCCCTTTGGTAGCGGGAACACAGATACGCAGTATTTT. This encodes CASSPPFGSGNTDTQYF.

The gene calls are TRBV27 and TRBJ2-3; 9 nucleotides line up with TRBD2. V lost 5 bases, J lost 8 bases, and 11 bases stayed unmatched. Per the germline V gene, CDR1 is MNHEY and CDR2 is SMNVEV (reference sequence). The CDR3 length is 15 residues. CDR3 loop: CASSSPTSGFTTQYF. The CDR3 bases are TGTGCCAGCAGTAGCCCGACTAGCGGATTCACTACGCAGTATTTT.

The CDR3 spells CAISQALNTEAFF. Written as DNA, the CDR3 is TGTGCCATAAGTCAGGCTTTGAACACTGAAGCTTTCTTT. V gene TRBV10-3 combines with J gene TRBJ1-1; no reliable D call. Germline V gene data show CDR1 as ENHRY and CDR2 as SYGVKD. This CDR3 comprises 13 residues. Trimming removed 9 bases from V and 0 bases from J, with 11 bases in between.

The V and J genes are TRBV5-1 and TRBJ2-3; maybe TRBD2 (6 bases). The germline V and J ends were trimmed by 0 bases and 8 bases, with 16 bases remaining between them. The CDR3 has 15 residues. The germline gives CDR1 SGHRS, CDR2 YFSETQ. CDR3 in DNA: TGCGCCAGCAGCTTGGCTCCTGCCCCCGGGGGTACGCAGTATTTT. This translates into CASSLAPAPGGTQYF.

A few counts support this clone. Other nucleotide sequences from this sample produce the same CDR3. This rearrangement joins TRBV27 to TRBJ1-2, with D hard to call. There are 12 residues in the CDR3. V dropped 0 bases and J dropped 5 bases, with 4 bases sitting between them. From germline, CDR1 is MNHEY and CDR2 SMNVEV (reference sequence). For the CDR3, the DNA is TGTGCCAGCAGTTTATCCGGGTATGGCTACACCTTC. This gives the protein CASSLSGYGYTF.

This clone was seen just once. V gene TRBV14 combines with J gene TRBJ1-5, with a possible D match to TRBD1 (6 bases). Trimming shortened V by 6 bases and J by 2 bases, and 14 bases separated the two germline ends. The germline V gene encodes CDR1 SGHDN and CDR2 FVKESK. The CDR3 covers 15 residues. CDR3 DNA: TGTGCCAGCAGGCCCCTTCAGGGGTGCAATCAGCCCCAGCATTTT. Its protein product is CASRPLQGCNQPQHF.

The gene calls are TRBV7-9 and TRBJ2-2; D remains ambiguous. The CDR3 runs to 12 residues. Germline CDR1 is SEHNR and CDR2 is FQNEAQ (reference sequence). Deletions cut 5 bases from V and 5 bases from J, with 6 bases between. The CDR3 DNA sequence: TGTGCCAGCAGCCCATTGACCGGGGAGCTGTTTTTT. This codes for CASSPLTGELFF.

CDR3 loop: CASTGLAGETGELFF. CDR3 coding DNA: TGTGCCAGCACGGGACTAGCGGGAGAAACCGGGGAGCTGTTTTTT. This rearrangement joins TRBV19 to TRBJ2-2; TRBD2 matches 14 bases. The V gene's germline CDR1 is LNHDA and CDR2 SQIVND (reference sequence). This CDR3 spans 15 amino acids. J gave up 5 bases and V 9 bases, and 5 bases lay outside the gene matches.

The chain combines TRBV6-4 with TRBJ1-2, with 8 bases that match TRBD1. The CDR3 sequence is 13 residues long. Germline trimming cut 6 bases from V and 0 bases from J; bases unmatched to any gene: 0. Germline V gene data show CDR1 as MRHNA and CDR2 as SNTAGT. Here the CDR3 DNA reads TGTGCCAGCAGACAGGGGGCTAACTATGGCTACACCTTC. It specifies CASRQGANYGYTF.

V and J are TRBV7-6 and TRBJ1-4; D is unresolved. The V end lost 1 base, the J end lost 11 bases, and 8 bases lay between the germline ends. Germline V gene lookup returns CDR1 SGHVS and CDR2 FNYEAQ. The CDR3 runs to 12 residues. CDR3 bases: TGTGCCAGCAGCTTAGTGGCGGAGAAACTGTTTTTT. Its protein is CASSLVAEKLFF.

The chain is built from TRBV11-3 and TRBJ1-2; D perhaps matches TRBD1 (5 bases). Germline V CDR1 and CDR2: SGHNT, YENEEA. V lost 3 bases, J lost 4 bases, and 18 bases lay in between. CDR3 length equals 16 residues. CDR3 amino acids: CASSLGTGMGLYGYTF. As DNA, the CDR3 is TGTGCCAGCAGCTTGGGGACCGGGATGGGTCTCTATGGCTACACCTTC.

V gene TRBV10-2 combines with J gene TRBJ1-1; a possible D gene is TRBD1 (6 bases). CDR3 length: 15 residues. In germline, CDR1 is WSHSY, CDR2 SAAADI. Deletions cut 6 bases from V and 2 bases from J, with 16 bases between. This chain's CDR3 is CASSPRGSRNTEAFF. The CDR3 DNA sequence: TGCGCCAGCAGCCCCAGGGGAAGCAGAAACACTGAAGCTTTCTTT.

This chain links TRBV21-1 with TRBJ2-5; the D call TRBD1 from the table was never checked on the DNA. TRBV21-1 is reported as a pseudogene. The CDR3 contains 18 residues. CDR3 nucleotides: TGTGCCAGCAGCAAAGCCGGACAGAAAGAAAGGGTGAAAGAGACCCAGTACTTC. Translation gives CASSKAGQKERVKETQYF.

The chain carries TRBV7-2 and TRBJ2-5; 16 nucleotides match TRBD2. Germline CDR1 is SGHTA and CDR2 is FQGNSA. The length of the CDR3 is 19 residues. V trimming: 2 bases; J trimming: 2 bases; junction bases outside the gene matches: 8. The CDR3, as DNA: TGTGCCAGCAGCTTACGTTCCGGGACTAGCGGGAGGGAACAAGAGACCCAGTACTTC. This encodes CASSLRSGTSGREQETQYF.

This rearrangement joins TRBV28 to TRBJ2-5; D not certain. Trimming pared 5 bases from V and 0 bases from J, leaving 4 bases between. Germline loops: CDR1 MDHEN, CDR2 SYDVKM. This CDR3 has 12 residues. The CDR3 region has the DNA TGTGCCAGCAGTAACTACCAAGAGACCCAGTACTTC. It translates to CASSNYQETQYF.

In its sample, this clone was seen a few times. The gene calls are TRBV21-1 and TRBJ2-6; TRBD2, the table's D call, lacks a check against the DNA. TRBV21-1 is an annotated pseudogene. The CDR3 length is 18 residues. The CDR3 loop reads CASSQVRGEVSGANVLTF. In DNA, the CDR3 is TGTGCCAGCAGCCAAGTTCGGGGAGAGGTCTCTGGGGCCAACGTCCTGACTTTC.

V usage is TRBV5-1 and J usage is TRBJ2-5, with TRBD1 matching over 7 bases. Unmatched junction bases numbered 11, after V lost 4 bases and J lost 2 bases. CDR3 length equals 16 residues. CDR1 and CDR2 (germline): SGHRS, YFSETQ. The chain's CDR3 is CASSPGTVSQQETQYF. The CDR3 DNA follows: TGCGCCAGCAGCCCCGGGACAGTCTCACAACAAGAGACCCAGTACTTC.

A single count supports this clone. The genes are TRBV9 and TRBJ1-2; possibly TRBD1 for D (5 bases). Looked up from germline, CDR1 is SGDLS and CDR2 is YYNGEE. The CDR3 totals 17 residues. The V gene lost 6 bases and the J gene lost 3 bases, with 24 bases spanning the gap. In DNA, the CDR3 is TGTGCCAGCACCGCGGGGGTTCTGCCGAAACGCCACTATGGCTACACCTTC. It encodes CASTAGVLPKRHYGYTF.

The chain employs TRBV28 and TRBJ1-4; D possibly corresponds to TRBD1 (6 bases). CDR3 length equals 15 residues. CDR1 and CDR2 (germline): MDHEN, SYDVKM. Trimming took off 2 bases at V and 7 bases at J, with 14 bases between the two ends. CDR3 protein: CASSLEQGSTEKLFF. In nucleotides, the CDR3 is TGTGCCAGCAGTTTAGAACAGGGAAGCACTGAAAAACTGTTTTTT.

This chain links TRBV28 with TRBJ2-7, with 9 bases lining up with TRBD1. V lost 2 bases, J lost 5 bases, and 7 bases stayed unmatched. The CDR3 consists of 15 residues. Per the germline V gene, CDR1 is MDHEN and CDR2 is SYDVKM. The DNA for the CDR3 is TGTGCCAGCAGTTTAAGCGGACAGGGGTCCCACGAGCAGTACTTC. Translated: CASSLSGQGSHEQYF.